This TCR beta chain is drawn from a study of T-cell reconstitution after alpha-beta-depleted transplantation in children. TCRbeta library construction was performed incorporating unique molecular identifiers. TCRdb re-called the PCR reads through MiXCR, storing one row per CDR3 protein. Of over 400,000 distinct CDR3 sequences in the sample, approximately 12% were seen once. This clonotype was counted many times. This TCR came from a human donor who donated a stem cell graft to a child with combined immunodeficiency. This specimen was PBMCs from the stem cell graft donor, taken from the stem cell graft.

Here the CDR3 reads CSLPQGSYGYTF. CDR3 in DNA: TGCAGTCTCCCCCAGGGCAGCTATGGCTACACCTTC. The chain uses TRBV20-1 and TRBJ1-2; perhaps TRBD1 as D (5 bases). This CDR3 contains 12 residues. V dropped 8 bases and J dropped 4 bases, with 14 bases sitting between them. Per the germline V gene, CDR1 is DFQATT and CDR2 is SNEGSKA (reference sequence).